This passage covers 23 T cell receptor beta chains from one sample sequenced in a study of T cell changes during pregnancy in multiple sclerosis (dated by TCRdb to about 2019). Library prep was done by the immunoSEQ multiplex PCR assay. TCRdb obtained this table from immuneACCESS and retained in-frame rearrangements with V and J assigned. These tables miss some clones; where compared with another copy, unresolved V genes account for less than half of the shortfall, and the remainder is unexplained. Within this sample are 40,000 to 45,000 clones, with less than 90% of them counted one time only. Around 0.6% of the sample rests with the top ten. Sequencing was performed on CD4+ T cells from peripheral blood mononuclear cells, taken in the first trimester of pregnancy. These receptors were collected from a female donor with multiple sclerosis, enrolled in a pregnancy study.

The V and J genes are TRBV5-1 and TRBJ2-7, with 9 bases fitting TRBD2. Trimming at V came to 4 bases and at J to 0 bases, leaving 5 bases not matched to a gene. From germline, CDR1 is SGHRS and CDR2 YFSETQ. The CDR3 totals 15 residues. The DNA of the CDR3 is TGCGCCAGCAGCCAGCGGGAGGCCCCCTCCTACGAGCAGTACTTC. As protein: CASSQREAPSYEQYF. Full variable domain (rest looked up from reference TRBV5-1 and TRBJ2-7): KAGVTQTPRYLIKTRGQQVTLSCSPISGHRSVSWYQQTPGQGLQFLFEYFSETQRNKGNFPGRFSGRQFSNSRSEMNVSTLELGDSALYLCASSQREAPSYEQYFGPGTRLTVT.

This chain uses TRBV28 with TRBJ2-3; 9 bases are shared with TRBD1. Trimming cost V 4 bases and J 3 bases; bases outside gene matches: 2. CDR1 is MDHEN, CDR2 SYDVKM, per germline. The CDR3 extends over 14 amino acids. This chain's CDR3 is CASSSGQGTDTQYF. CDR3 nucleotide sequence: TGTGCCAGCAGTTCCGGACAGGGGACAGATACGCAGTATTTT.

The V and J genes are TRBV7-7 and TRBJ2-2; TRBD2 matches 7 bases. The V segment lost 2 bases and the J segment 6 bases; nucleotides outside the gene matches: 3. The CDR3 runs to 14 residues. The germline gives CDR1 SSHAT, CDR2 FNYEAQ (reference sequence). The CDR3 loop is CASSLSLAAGELFF. The CDR3 nucleotides read TGTGCCAGCAGCTTATCCCTAGCGGCCGGGGAGCTGTTTTTT. The whole variable domain, filled in from reference TRBV7-7 and TRBJ2-2, reads GAGVSQSPRYKVTKRGQDVTLRCDPISSHATLYWYQQALGQGPEFLTYFNYEAQPDKSGLPSDRFSAERPEGSISTLTIQRTEQRDSAMYRCASSLSLAAGELFFGEGSRLTVL.

This chain uses TRBV28 with TRBJ1-2; TRBD1 agrees at 7 bases. V dropped 3 bases and J dropped 6; count of bases not matched to a gene: 7. Per the germline V gene, CDR1 is MDHEN and CDR2 is SYDVKM. The CDR3 loop spans 14 amino acids. In DNA form, the CDR3 reads TGTGCCAGCAGTTTGGGGCAGGGGGTAGATGGCTACACCTTC. This translates into CASSLGQGVDGYTF.

This chain links TRBV12-5 with TRBJ1-1; tentatively, D is TRBD1 (5 bases). The CDR3 runs 15 residues. Germline values: CDR1 LGHNT, CDR2 FRNRAP. Deletions cut 2 bases from V and 0 bases from J, with 10 bases between. CDR3 coding DNA: TGTGCTAGTGGTTTGCCCGGGGGGATGAACACTGAAGCTTTCTTT. Translated, it gives CASGLPGGMNTEAFF.

The J gene is TRBJ1-4, the V gene TRBV5-4, with unresolved D. The CDR3 runs 16 residues. The ends were cut back, 2 bases at V and 5 bases at J, with 16 bases in the middle. Germline lookup yields CDR1 SGHNT and CDR2 YYREEE (reference sequence). CDR3 DNA: TGTGCCAGCAGCTTAAGCCCCGGCCGGCGGAATGAAAAACTGTTTTTT. It yields the protein CASSLSPGRRNEKLFF. Full variable domain (outside the CDR3, taken from reference TRBV5-4 and TRBJ1-4): ETGVTQSPTHLIKTRGQQVTLRCSSQSGHNTVSWYQQALGQGPQFIFQYYREEENGRGNFPPRFSGLQFPNYSSELNVNALELDDSALYLCASSLSPGRRNEKLFFGSGTQLSVL.

The chain recombines TRBV7-9 with TRBJ1-4; TRBD1 aligns across 11 bases. Germline CDR1 is SEHNR and CDR2 is FQNEAQ (reference sequence). V lost 5 bases and J lost 8; bases outside the gene matches: 7. The CDR3 loop spans 15 amino acids. CDR3 sequence reads: CASSPGTGGKEKLFF. CDR3 DNA sequence: TGTGCCAGCAGCCCCGGGACAGGGGGTAAGGAAAAACTGTTTTTT.

This chain connects TRBV19 to TRBJ1-5, with 9 bases fitting TRBD1. The CDR3 length is 16 residues. The junction had 10 bases not matched to a gene; V was cut back by 5 bases and J by 5 bases. The germline CDR1 and CDR2 sequences are LNHDA and SQIVND (reference sequence). CDR3 region: CASSLGQGRTDQPQHF. CDR3 DNA: TGTGCCAGTAGTCTTGGACAGGGGAGGACCGATCAGCCCCAGCATTTT. Looking up the rest from reference TRBV19 and TRBJ1-5 gives the full variable domain: DGGITQSPKYLFRKEGQNVTLSCEQNLNHDAMYWYRQDPGQGLRLIYYSQIVNDFQKGDIAEGYSVSREKKESFPLTVTSAQKNPTAFYLCASSLGQGRTDQPQHFGDGTRLSIL.

The chain recombines TRBV5-1 with TRBJ1-2; 9 bases align to TRBD1. The CDR3 is 13 amino acids. Germline V gene data show CDR1 as SGHRS and CDR2 as YFSETQ. V dropped 4 bases and J dropped 5; count of bases not matched to a gene: 3. The CDR3 region is CASSRDRDYGYTF. The CDR3 region has the DNA TGCGCCAGCAGCCGGGACAGGGATTATGGCTACACCTTC.

This clone was picked up a small number of times. The CDR3 DNA sequence: TGTGCCAGCAGTGCCGGACAGGGGCCAGCCACTGAAGCTTTCTTT. As protein: CASSAGQGPATEAFF. This sequence joins TRBV28 and TRBJ1-1; 9 bases map to TRBD1. The length of the CDR3 is 15 residues. The V gene end was trimmed by 5 bases and the J gene end by 4 bases; junction bases not matched to a gene: 8. From germline, CDR1 is MDHEN and CDR2 SYDVKM.

The chain combines TRBV10-2 with TRBJ2-7; 9 bases match TRBD2. There are 14 residues in the CDR3. The J segment lost 7 bases and the V segment lost 6 bases, leaving 10 bases of the junction unmatched. Germline CDR1 reads WSHSY; CDR2 reads SAAADI. CDR3 in DNA: TGCGCCAGCAGCCTAGCGGGGCCCCCAAGTGAGCAGTACTTC. Translating gives CASSLAGPPSEQYF.

The chain couples TRBV4-1 to TRBJ1-2; 7 nucleotides match TRBD1. CDR3 size: 15 residues. Trimming at V came to 1 base and at J to 4 bases, leaving 6 bases not matched to a gene. Germline lookup yields CDR1 MGHRA and CDR2 YSYEKL. As DNA, the CDR3 is TGCGCCAGCAGCCAAGGAGACACAGGGGCCTATGGCTACACCTTC. It specifies CASSQGDTGAYGYTF.

The chain has TRBV4-1 and TRBJ2-1; D perhaps matches TRBD2 (5 bases). Germline CDR1 is MGHRA and CDR2 is YSYEKL. V dropped 1 base and J dropped 7 bases, with 8 bases sitting between them. The CDR3 is 13 residues long. The CDR3: CASSQVGLNEQFF. The CDR3 DNA reads TGCGCCAGCAGCCAAGTCGGACTTAATGAGCAGTTCTTC.

The chain uses TRBV20-1 and TRBJ2-1; TRBD2 matches 7 bases. The CDR3 loop spans 11 amino acids. Trimming removed 7 bases from V and 7 bases from J; junction bases left unmatched: 4. CDR1 and CDR2 from the germline V gene are DFQATT and SNEGSKA (reference sequence). CDR3 loop: CSVERGNEQFF. In nucleotides, the CDR3 is TGCAGTGTAGAGCGGGGTAATGAGCAGTTCTTC.

V gene TRBV18 combines with J gene TRBJ2-1, with 11 bases that match TRBD2. CDR1 and CDR2 from the germline V gene are KGHSH and LQKENI. After removal of 2 bases from V and 2 bases from J, the junction contained 5 bases not matched to a gene. The CDR3 sequence is 17 residues long. CDR3 DNA: TGTGCCAGCTCACCAACGCTAGCGGGGGGAACCTACAATGAGCAGTTCTTC. It yields the protein CASSPTLAGGTYNEQFF.

This chain joins TRBV6-1 and TRBJ2-1; 7 nucleotides match TRBD2. The CDR3 length is 16 residues. Germline V gives CDR1 MNHNS, CDR2 SASEGT. V lost 4 bases, J lost 7 bases, and 13 bases stayed unmatched. CDR3: CASSVYLRTRANEQFF. The CDR3 DNA reads TGTGCCAGCAGTGTCTACCTTCGGACTAGGGCTAATGAGCAGTTCTTC.

This chain joins TRBV29-1 and TRBJ2-7; 7 positions match TRBD2. The germline V gene has CDR1 SQVTM and CDR2 ANQGSEA. J was trimmed by 6 bases and V by 5 bases; bases with no gene match: 7. The CDR3 is made up of 12 amino acids. The DNA of the CDR3 is TGCAGCGTTAAAGCGGGGATCAGCGAGCAGTACTTC. Translated, it gives CSVKAGISEQYF.

This rearrangement joins TRBV5-1 to TRBJ1-3, with D maybe TRBD1 (6 bases). V was shortened by 3 bases and J by 4 bases, with 14 bases between the two germline ends. Germline CDR1 reads SGHRS; CDR2 reads YFSETQ. The CDR3 loop spans 15 amino acids. CDR3 coding DNA: TGCGCCAGCAGCTCGGCCCTAGGACAGGGAAACACCATATATTTT. Its protein product is CASSSALGQGNTIYF.

The chain carries TRBV30 and TRBJ2-7, with D perhaps TRBD2 (7 bases). CDR3 length equals 14 residues. From germline, CDR1 is GTSNPN and CDR2 SVGIG (reference sequence). Trimming left V 5 bases short and J 7 bases short, with 21 bases between. Here the CDR3 DNA reads TGTGCCTGGGGGAGGGACACCTTCCTACGAGAGCAGTACTTC. Translated, it gives CAWGRDTFLREQYF.

The chain joins TRBV7-9 to TRBJ1-4; TRBD1 aligns across 8 bases. The V gene end was trimmed by 2 bases and the J gene end by 5 bases; junction bases not matched to a gene: 7. The CDR3 covers 16 residues. Germline CDR1 reads SEHNR; CDR2 reads FQNEAQ (reference sequence). CDR3 residues: CASSLTGGQANEKLFF. In DNA form, the CDR3 reads TGTGCCAGCAGCTTAACCGGGGGACAGGCAAATGAAAAACTGTTTTTT.

The chain joins TRBV30 to TRBJ1-5; a weak D match, TRBD1 (5 bases). The CDR3 has 13 amino acids. Looked up from germline, CDR1 is GTSNPN and CDR2 is SVGIG (reference sequence). V lost 1 base and J lost 1, with 5 bases in between. The CDR3 region is CAWSGQSNQPQHF. The CDR3 bases are TGTGCCTGGAGTGGACAGAGCAATCAGCCCCAGCATTTT.

This chain joins TRBV2 and TRBJ2-7; 8 bases are a match to TRBD1. V was pared by 6 bases and J by 1 base, with 2 bases of the junction left unmatched. The CDR3 is 13 residues long. CDR1 SNHLY and CDR2 FYNNEI come from the germline V gene. CDR3 coding DNA: TGTGCCAGCAGGAACAGGGGGTCCTACGAGCAGTACTTC. Translating gives CASRNRGSYEQYF.

The gene calls are TRBV27 and TRBJ2-7; 8 positions agree with TRBD1. The CDR3 has 17 residues. After removal of 6 bases from V and 2 bases from J, the junction contained 15 bases not matched to a gene. Germline CDR1 is MNHEY and CDR2 is SMNVEV (reference sequence). The CDR3 DNA reads TGTGCCAGCAGCCCTGGACAGGGTCGAAGTCTGACCTACGAGCAGTACTTC. It encodes CASSPGQGRSLTYEQYF.